Listed here are 5 T cell receptor beta chains from one sample, sequenced in a study of cytomegalovirus exposure and HLA in healthy donors. Both 60 Vbeta primers and 13 Jbeta primers went into the PCR. Only in-frame clones appear in the TCRdb table, and some are missing; sequencing was by immunoSEQ multiplex PCR. Of 65,000 to 85,000 clones in the sample, approximately 70% are singletons; the top ten hold 13% to 15%. The sample consisted of PBMCs. The receptors were gathered from a male donor in good health and CMV-seropositive.

Concerning this clone itself: Other DNA sequences of this sample code for an identical CDR3. For the CDR3, the DNA is TGTGCCAGCAGTAGCGGGAGTGGCACCGGGGAGCTGTTTTTT. The encoded protein is CASSSGSGTGELFF. This chain joins TRBV6-5 and TRBJ2-2; 8 nucleotides agree with TRBD2. There are 14 residues in the CDR3. Trimming took 5 bases from V and 4 from J; bases not matched to a gene: 3. Germline V gene lookup returns CDR1 MNHEY and CDR2 SVGAGI.

The V gene is TRBV18, the J gene TRBJ2-1; possibly TRBD1 for D (5 bases). CDR1 and CDR2 from the germline V gene are KGHSH and LQKENI. Trimming removed 1 base from V and 8 bases from J, with 9 bases in between. The CDR3 is 13 amino acids. The CDR3 region is CASSPLRGDEQFF. CDR3 nucleotide sequence: TGTGCCAGCTCACCACTAAGGGGCGATGAGCAGTTCTTC.

This clone came up a few times. The chain employs TRBV10-1 and TRBJ2-1, with 7 bases that match TRBD1. Losses at the gene ends were 4 bases for V and 7 bases for J; bases not matched to a gene: 10. The CDR3 spans 15 residues. Germline V gives CDR1 WNHNN, CDR2 SYGVQD (reference sequence). DNA for the CDR3: TGCGCCAGCAGTGGACGGAGTACAGGGGATAATGAGCAGTTCTTC. Translating it yields CASSGRSTGDNEQFF.

The chain carries TRBV6-6 and TRBJ2-4; a weak D match, TRBD2 (5 bases). From germline, CDR1 is MNHNY and CDR2 SVGAGI (reference sequence). The CDR3 runs 12 residues. Trimming left V 5 bases short and J 10 bases short, with 12 bases between. The CDR3 loop reads CASSLDQRIQYF. The CDR3 nucleotides are TGTGCCAGCAGTCTGGACCAGCGGATTCAGTACTTC.

This clone was detected once. The gene calls are TRBV5-4 and TRBJ1-4; 7 bases match TRBD1. Germline CDR1 reads SGHNT; CDR2 reads YYREEE (reference sequence). There are 14 residues in the CDR3. V shed 1 base, J shed 8 bases, and the junction held 5 bases outside the gene matches. CDR3 nucleotides: TGTGCCAGCAGCTTGACAGGGGCAGGAGAAAAACTGTTTTTT. Amino acid sequence: CASSLTGAGEKLFF.